Given below is one TCR beta chain in context. The antigen is unknown. This sample was included in a study of post-analysis software for immune sequencing data. Study-wide results and caveats: Patients had higher frequencies than controls of five TRBV segments, including TRBV5-6, TRBV5-1 and TRBV20-1. Multiple sclerosis patients showed significantly lower normalized Chao1 diversity than controls did.

Built from TCR beta cDNA, the libraries had unique molecular identifiers in them. TCRdb called the PCR reads again in MiXCR, with one record for every CDR3 protein. The sample shows around 770,000 distinct CDR3 sequences, roughly 46% of them seen only once. The length of the CDR3 is 15 residues. The sequenced material came from blood. The rearrangement uses TRBV12-3 or TRBV12-4 and TRBJ2-4; 7 positions agree with TRBD1. With the DNA end fitting TRBJ2-5 better, the J assignment may be wrong. The receptor was derived from a girl aged 5 to 17 with multiple sclerosis. DNA for the CDR3: TGTGCCAGCAGTGCAACAGGGGCCGTACAAGAGACCCAGTACTTC. This encodes CASSATGAVQETQYF.